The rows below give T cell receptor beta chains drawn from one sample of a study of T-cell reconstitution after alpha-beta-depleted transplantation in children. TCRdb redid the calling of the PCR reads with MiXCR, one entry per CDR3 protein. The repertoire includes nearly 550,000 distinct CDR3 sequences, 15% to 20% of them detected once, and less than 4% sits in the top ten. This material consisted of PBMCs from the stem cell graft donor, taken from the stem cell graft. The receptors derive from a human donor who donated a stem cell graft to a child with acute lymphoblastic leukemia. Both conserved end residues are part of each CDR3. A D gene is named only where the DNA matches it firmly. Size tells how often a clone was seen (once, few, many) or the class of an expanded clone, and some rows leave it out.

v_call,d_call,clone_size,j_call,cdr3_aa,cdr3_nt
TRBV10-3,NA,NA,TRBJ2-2,CAISELGYPTGELFF,TGTGCCATCAGTGAATTGGGCTACCCCACCGGGGAGCTGTTTTTT
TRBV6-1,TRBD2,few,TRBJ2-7,CASTYGASGGSYEQYF,TGTGCCAGCACCTACGGGGCTAGCGGGGGCTCCTACGAGCAGTACTTC
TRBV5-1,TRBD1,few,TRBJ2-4,CASGDRAKNIQYF,TGCGCCAGCGGAGACAGGGCGAAAAACATTCAGTACTTC
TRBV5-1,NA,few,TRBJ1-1,CASSLRRGATEAFF,TGCGCCAGCAGCTTGCGGAGAGGGGCGACTGAAGCTTTCTTT
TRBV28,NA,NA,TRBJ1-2,CASSTRRYGYTF,TGTGCCAGCAGTACCCGCAGATATGGCTACACCTTC
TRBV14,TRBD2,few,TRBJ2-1,CASRFSGSNEQFF,TGTGCCAGCAGGTTCAGCGGGAGCAATGAGCAGTTCTTC
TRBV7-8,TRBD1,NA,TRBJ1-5,CASSPWTGKSNQPQHF,TGTGCCAGCAGCCCGTGGACAGGGAAAAGCAATCAGCCCCAGCATTTT
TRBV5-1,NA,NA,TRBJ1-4,CASSPDTRRNEKLFF,TGCGCCAGCAGCCCAGACACGCGGCGGAATGAAAAACTGTTTTTT
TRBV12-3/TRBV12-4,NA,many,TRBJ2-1,CASQRVDINEQFF,TGTGCCAGTCAAAGGGTTGATATCAATGAGCAGTTCTTC
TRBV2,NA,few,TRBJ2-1,CASSEGTPSYNEQFF,TGTGCCAGCAGTGAAGGGACTCCCTCCTACAATGAGCAGTTCTTC
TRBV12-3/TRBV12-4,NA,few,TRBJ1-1,CASSAGQREAFF,TGTGCCAGCAGCGCCGGACAGAGGGAAGCTTTCTTT
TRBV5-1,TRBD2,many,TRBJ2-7,CASSTLPGLALSYEQYF,TGCGCCAGCAGCACCCTTCCGGGACTAGCTCTATCCTACGAGCAGTACTTC
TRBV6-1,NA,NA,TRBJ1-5,CASSPPGVNQPQHF,TGTGCCAGCAGCCCCCCGGGAGTCAATCAGCCCCAGCATTTT
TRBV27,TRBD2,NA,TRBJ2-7,CASSILAGAYEQYF,TGTGCCAGCAGCATACTAGCGGGAGCCTACGAGCAGTACTTC
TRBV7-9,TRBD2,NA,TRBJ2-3,CASSHRGREDTQYF,TGTGCCAGCAGCCATAGAGGGAGGGAGGATACGCAGTATTTT
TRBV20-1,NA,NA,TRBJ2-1,CSARTATTSYNEQFF,TGCAGTGCTCGGACAGCGACTACCTCCTACAATGAGCAGTTCTTC
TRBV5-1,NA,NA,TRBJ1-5,CASSPGDTNQPRHF,TGCGCCAGCAGCCCCGGGGACACCAATCAGCCCCGGCATTTT
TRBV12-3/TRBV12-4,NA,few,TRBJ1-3,CASRGSGRRSGNTIYF,TGTGCCAGCAGGGGATCGGGACGTCGATCTGGAAACACCATATATTTT
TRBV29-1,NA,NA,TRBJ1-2,CSVDGREDYGYTF,TGCAGCGTTGACGGGAGGGAGGACTATGGCTACACCTTC
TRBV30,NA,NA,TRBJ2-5,CAWGKGTAQYF,TGTGCCTGGGGAAAAGGGACGGCCCAGTACTTC
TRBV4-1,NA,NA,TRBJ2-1,CATHSLLASRVSYNEQFF,TGCGCCACCCATTCCTTGCTAGCGTCACGAGTCTCCTACAATGAGCAGTTCTTC
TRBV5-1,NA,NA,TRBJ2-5,CASSLAVVSETQYF,TGCGCCAGCAGCTTGGCCGTTGTCTCCGAGACCCAGTACTTC
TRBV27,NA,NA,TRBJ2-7,CASSFGRQPYEQYF,TGTGCCAGCAGTTTCGGGCGGCAGCCCTACGAGCAGTACTTC
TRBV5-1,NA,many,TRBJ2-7,CASSLGTEYEQYF,TGCGCCAGCAGCTTGGGGACAGAGTACGAGCAGTACTTC
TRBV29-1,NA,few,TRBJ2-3,CSCSLAAADTQYF,TGCTCTTGTTCCCTAGCAGCGGCAGATACGCAGTATTTT
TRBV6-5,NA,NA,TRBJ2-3,CASSYSSSGSQSDTQYF,TGTGCCAGCAGCTACTCTTCTTCCGGGAGTCAAAGTGATACGCAGTATTTT
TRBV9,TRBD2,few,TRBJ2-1,CASSAAGGSSYNEQFF,TGTGCCAGCAGCGCCGCGGGCGGGAGCTCCTACAATGAGCAGTTCTTC
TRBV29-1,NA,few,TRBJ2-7,CSVELFRDRSYEQYF,TGCAGCGTTGAGTTATTCCGGGACCGCAGTTACGAGCAGTACTTC
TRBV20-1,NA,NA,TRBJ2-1,CSARGRATGPYSWEQFF,TGCAGTGCTAGAGGTAGGGCAACGGGACCGTACTCTTGGGAGCAGTTCTTC
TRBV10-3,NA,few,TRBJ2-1,CAISAIGKHEQFF,TGTGCCATCAGTGCAATCGGGAAGCATGAGCAGTTCTTC
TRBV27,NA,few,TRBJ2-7,CASSFPPGYEQYF,TGTGCCAGCAGTTTTCCTCCCGGATACGAGCAGTACTTC
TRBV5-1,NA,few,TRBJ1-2,CASSYVSGGPPGTF,TGCGCCAGCAGCTACGTGTCCGGGGGGCCTCCGGGCACCTTC
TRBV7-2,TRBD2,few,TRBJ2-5,CASSWESGRAVETQYF,TGTGCCAGCAGCTGGGAAAGCGGGAGGGCCGTAGAGACCCAGTACTTC
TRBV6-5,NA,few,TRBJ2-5,CASSYSSLQETQYF,TGTGCCAGCAGTTACTCGAGCCTCCAAGAGACCCAGTACTTC
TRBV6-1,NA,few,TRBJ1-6,CASSTLLRGLNSPLHF,TGTGCCAGCAGTACCCTACTTCGGGGCTTGAATTCACCCCTCCACTTT
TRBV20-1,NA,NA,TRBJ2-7,CSAVPFNAYYEQYF,TGCAGTGCTGTCCCTTTTAACGCCTACTACGAGCAGTACTTC
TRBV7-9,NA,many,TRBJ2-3,CASSLDGWDTQYF,TGTGCCAGCAGCTTAGACGGTTGGGATACGCAGTATTTT
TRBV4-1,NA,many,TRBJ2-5,CASSQQGQETQYF,TGCGCCAGCAGCCAACAGGGACAAGAGACCCAGTACTTC
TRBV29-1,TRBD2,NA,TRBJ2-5,CSGDSGRNDARTQYF,TGCAGCGGAGACAGCGGGAGGAATGATGCCCGGACCCAGTACTTC
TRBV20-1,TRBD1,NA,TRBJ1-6,CSANRGSPLHF,TGCAGTGCTAACAGGGGTTCACCCCTCCACTTT
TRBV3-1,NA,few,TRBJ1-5,CASSHSGGGSYSNQPQHF,TGTGCCAGCAGCCACTCCGGAGGGGGGAGTTATAGCAATCAGCCCCAGCATTTT
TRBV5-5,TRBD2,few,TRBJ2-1,CASSFFAGGYNEQFF,TGTGCCAGCAGCTTCTTTGCGGGGGGCTACAATGAGCAGTTCTTC
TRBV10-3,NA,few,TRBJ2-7,CAISLGLYYEQYF,TGTGCCATCAGTCTAGGCCTTTACTACGAGCAGTACTTC
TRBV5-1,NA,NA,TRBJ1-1,CAGSWSPGANTEAFF,TGCGCCGGCAGCTGGTCTCCGGGAGCGAACACTGAAGCTTTCTTT
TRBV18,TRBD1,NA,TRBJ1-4,CASSPGTGAEKLFF,TGTGCCAGCTCACCAGGGACAGGGGCCGAAAAACTGTTTTTT
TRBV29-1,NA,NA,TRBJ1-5,CSVAESYSNQPQHF,TGCAGCGTTGCTGAGAGCTATAGCAATCAGCCCCAGCATTTT
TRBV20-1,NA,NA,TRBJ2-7,CSAKGKRDPSYEQYF,TGCAGTGCTAAGGGGAAGCGCGACCCTTCCTACGAGCAGTACTTC
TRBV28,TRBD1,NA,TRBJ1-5,CASNHLGTGFRNQPQHF,TGTGCCAGCAACCACCTGGGGACAGGGTTCAGAAATCAGCCCCAGCATTTT
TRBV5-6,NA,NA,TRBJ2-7,CASSLTVKSSYEQYF,TGTGCCAGCAGCTTGACGGTGAAAAGCTCCTACGAGCAGTACTTC
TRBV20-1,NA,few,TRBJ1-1,CSARGGAEAFF,TGCAGTGCTAGGGGGGGGGCTGAAGCTTTCTTT
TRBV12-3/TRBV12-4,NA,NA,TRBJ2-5,CASSLGGRAQYF,TGTGCCAGCAGTTTAGGGGGACGGGCCCAGTACTTC
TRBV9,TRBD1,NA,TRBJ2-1,CASSVEGTGREQFF,TGTGCCAGCAGCGTAGAGGGGACAGGAAGGGAGCAGTTCTTC
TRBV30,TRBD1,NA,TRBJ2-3,CAWDRGHTDTQYF,TGTGCCTGGGACAGGGGGCACACAGATACGCAGTATTTT